This is a list of T cell receptor beta chains from one sample in a study of vaccination effects on CD4 cells after COVID-19. The repertoire was sequenced with immunoSEQ multiplex PCR; TCRdb's copy has only in-frame clones and lacks some. The sample lists tens of thousands of clones, 60% to 80% occurring once. Antigens for these TCRs are unknown. Specimen: CD4+ T cells from PBMCs cultured with HCoV-NL63 spike peptides, collected before COVID-19 vaccination. The receptors were gathered from a human donor who had a prior SARS-CoV-2 infection. Both conserved end residues are part of each CDR3. Fields, in order: clone size, V gene, J gene, CDR3 length, CDR3 protein. Expanded clones are given a class, and other clones once, few, many or no size at all.

>once|TRBV2|TRBJ2-5|13
CASSGLAGETQYF
>NA|TRBV19|TRBJ2-1|13
CASSFGSYNEQFF
>few|TRBV5-1|TRBJ2-1|15
CASRVGTTSYNEQFF
>NA|TRBV7-3|TRBJ2-5|13
CASSLTLRETQYF
>NA|TRBV11-3|TRBJ2-7|15
CASSLRREIVYEQYF
>NA|TRBV6-5|TRBJ1-1|13
CASNNGRNTEAFF
>NA|TRBV2|TRBJ2-7|17
CASSEFTSGKAGSEQYF
>NA|TRBV7-3|TRBJ2-2|16
CASSSGGGGGTGELFF
>NA|TRBV10-3|TRBJ2-7|16
CAISESLAGASYEQYF
>few|TRBV2|TRBJ2-2|15
CASTWTSANTGELFF
>NA|TRBV12-5|TRBJ2-1|17
CASGLVGLTPSYNEQFF
>NA|TRBV2|TRBJ1-2|16
CASSEEIGGRYYGYTF
>NA|TRBV2|TRBJ2-7|12
CASRRSSYEQYF
>few|TRBV9|TRBJ2-2|12
CASRGGDGELFF
>once|TRBV5-6|TRBJ2-1|14
CASRLRGPYNEQFF
>NA|TRBV5-6|TRBJ2-2|13
CASSFRDFGELFF
>NA|TRBV19|TRBJ1-4|14
CASRTLQRNEKLFF
>NA|TRBV5-1|TRBJ2-3|15
CASSLRDTGTDTQYF
>few|TRBV7-2|TRBJ2-1|18
CASSLMIARKISYNEQFF
>NA|TRBV14|TRBJ1-2|15
CASSQDAGGHYGYTF
>NA|TRBV5-1|TRBJ1-1|11
CASSQDTEAFF
>NA|TRBV7-3|TRBJ2-1|14
CASSLGTHSNEQFF
>NA|TRBV5-1|TRBJ1-1|14
CASSEDSQNTEAFF
>NA|TRBV15|TRBJ1-5|17
CATSRGPYYTSNQPQHF
>NA|TRBV19|TRBJ1-1|15
CASSIGPGRGAEAFF
>NA|TRBV3-1/TRBV3-2|TRBJ2-5|13
CASSPTSGSTQYF
>NA|TRBV5-1|TRBJ1-1|13
CASSQQGVAEAFF
>NA|TRBV19|TRBJ2-4|15
CASSRSGGALGIQYF
>NA|TRBV9|TRBJ2-1|19
CASSVWGGLAGGRDNEQFF
>NA|TRBV2|TRBJ1-4|15
CASSLQGGTNEKLFF
>NA|TRBV5-1|TRBJ1-2|14
CASSLGTGSYGYTF
>NA|TRBV7-5|TRBJ1-2|17
CARSLARQPQEDYGYTF
>NA|TRBV5-6|TRBJ1-1|18
CASSLRAEQGFWNTEAFF
>NA|TRBV5-6|TRBJ1-3|13
CASSRVPRNTIYF
>once|TRBV11-2|TRBJ2-3|17
CASSLRLAGRRTDTQYF
>few|TRBV9|TRBJ2-6|16
CASSVGPISGANVLTF
>NA|TRBV5-6|TRBJ2-7|13
CASSLVDSYEQYF
>NA|TRBV5-6|TRBJ2-3|14
CASSLQGGTDTQYF
>NA|TRBV19|TRBJ2-7|16
CASSIIGTQETYEQYF
>NA|TRBV19|TRBJ1-5|16
CASSIVGTGGTQPQHF
>NA|TRBV18|TRBJ1-3|16
CASSPRGGLSGNTIYF
>NA|TRBV30|TRBJ1-1|14
CAWSQGGGDLEAFF